This is a list of T cell receptor beta chains from one sample in a study of blood T cells in healthy people across ages. One entry per CDR3 protein results from TCRdb running MiXCR on the 5' RACE reads. The top ten hold about an eighth of the sample, which has hundreds of thousands of distinct CDR3 sequences, roughly 50% seen once. The sequenced material came from blood. These TCRs come from a man aged 30 to 39 in good health. Each CDR3 is given with its conserved first and last residue. The order of the fields is V gene, J gene, CDR3 protein.

TRBV3-1,NA,CASNQTTGGFYEQYF
TRBV15,TRBJ2-7,CATSRDPPGQGAYEQYF
TRBV11-3,TRBJ2-4,CASSLVGTGKNIQYF
TRBV6-5,TRBJ2-1,CASRYSSHNEQFF
TRBV7-9,TRBJ1-6,CASSLPGTGESPLHF
TRBV3-1,TRBJ2-6,CASSPRQAGANVLTF
TRBV6-5,TRBJ2-7,CASSYSGQGMGYEQYF
TRBV11-2,TRBJ2-3,CASSLDRVAQYF
TRBV6-2/TRBV6-3,TRBJ2-7,CASSADRALYEQYF
TRBV24-1,TRBJ2-6,CATSEPLGDRGRPGANVLTF
TRBV6-5,TRBJ2-3,CASSYSGGAADTQYF
TRBV3-1,TRBJ2-1,CASSQGIGQFF
TRBV27,TRBJ1-6,CASSLGQINSPLHF
TRBV5-1,TRBJ1-5,CASSAGTGPNQPQHF
TRBV10-3,TRBJ2-7,CAISESLADTYEQYF